Here is one T cell receptor (beta chain) with its context. Its antigen remains unidentified. Base qualities are not recorded, but no much larger clone differs from it by a single base. The sample comes from a study of T cell responses to AZD1222 COVID-19 vaccine (dated by TCRdb to the early 2020s). Some background on the complete study: AZD1222 recipients given second doses at about 4 weeks or at about 12 weeks were pooled, since spike-specific TCR depth and breadth were not found to differ between the two schedules. TCR sequencing covered 233 trial participants: 200 to 220 given two doses of AZD1222 and 26 given two doses of MenACWY control vaccine. Trial participants were enrolled into age subgroups of 18-55, 56-69 and 70-plus years, which contained 148, 28 and 57 TCR-sequenced participants, respectively. Overall study outcomes, separate from this receptor: Because no day 14 peak-response samples were available, the repertoires could be characterized only after the peak T cell response. CD4 TCRs associated with the vaccine covered the entire spike protein, and the dominant responses were in regions 160-218 and 743-854. Participants were mostly white British and included more females than males, and it was suggested by the authors that clonal diversity may have been underestimated. Nearly half of unique spike-specific TCRs reportedly recognized epitopes outside regions mutated in the B.1.351 and B.1.1.7 variants. Conclusions about previously exposed vaccinees were limited because only five to seven AZD1222 recipients were SARS-CoV-2 seropositive at baseline. After two AZD1222 doses, both the breadth and the depth of spike-specific TCRs were significantly higher than at day 0 and than in MenACWY recipients. In the small 56-69-year group, the increase in depth fell short of significance, most likely because of low power.

V has 11 bases trimmed and J has 2 bases trimmed; junction bases matching no gene number 7. The CDR3 spans 13 residues, from the cysteine through the phenylalanine. The kept DNA is CDR3 alone, 39 bases in frame from the first base. The germline V gene sets CDR1 to MNHEY and CDR2 to SVGAGI. The time point label here, explained by the study, means: baseline before first vaccination. Vaccinee samples were obtained from the UK trials COV001 and COV002, which included a single-blind randomized controlled phase 2/3 trial of AZD1222 (ChAdOx1 nCoV-19) in healthy adults. Trial participant PBMC samples were collected at day 0 and day 28 after the second dose for TCRbeta chain sequencing. The CDR3 regions of human TCRbeta chains were subjected to immunosequencing. Processing in the source paper ran as follows. Repertoire TCRs were checked for matches against a reference library of SARS-CoV-2-specific TCRs that had been generated using the MIRA antigen-specificity platform. Breadth was defined as the fraction of unique TCRs that were SARS-CoV-2-associated, and depth was defined as the fraction of total T cells that were SARS-CoV-2-associated. Using the MIRA data, every spike-specific TCR was mapped to the spike region that the TCR reacted to and assigned to either a CD4 or a CD8 class. Log10-transformed breadth and depth values were compared by one-way ANOVA with Sidak's multiple comparisons tests. Entries here come from immuneACCESS through TCRdb and include only in-frame sequences with V and J called. Some clones fail to appear in such tables; in the studies checked, an unresolved V gene covers under half of the shortfall, and the cause of the remainder is unknown. V and J calls and clone size follow that table, whereas D and trimming were derived from the DNA. This sample comprises 55,000 to 75,000 clones, 80% to 85% of them detected only once. The biggest ten clones account for about 12% of the sample.

Recombination joined TRBV6-5 with TRBJ1-2; TRBD1 aligns with 8 central bases. Sequences were derived from peripheral blood, sampled on day 0 of AZD1222 vaccination. This receptor was taken from an adult in good health. The CDR3 protein sequence reads: CASRDRRNYGYTF. In nucleotide form, the sequence is TGTGCCTCCCGGGACAGGAGAAACTATGGCTACACCTTC.